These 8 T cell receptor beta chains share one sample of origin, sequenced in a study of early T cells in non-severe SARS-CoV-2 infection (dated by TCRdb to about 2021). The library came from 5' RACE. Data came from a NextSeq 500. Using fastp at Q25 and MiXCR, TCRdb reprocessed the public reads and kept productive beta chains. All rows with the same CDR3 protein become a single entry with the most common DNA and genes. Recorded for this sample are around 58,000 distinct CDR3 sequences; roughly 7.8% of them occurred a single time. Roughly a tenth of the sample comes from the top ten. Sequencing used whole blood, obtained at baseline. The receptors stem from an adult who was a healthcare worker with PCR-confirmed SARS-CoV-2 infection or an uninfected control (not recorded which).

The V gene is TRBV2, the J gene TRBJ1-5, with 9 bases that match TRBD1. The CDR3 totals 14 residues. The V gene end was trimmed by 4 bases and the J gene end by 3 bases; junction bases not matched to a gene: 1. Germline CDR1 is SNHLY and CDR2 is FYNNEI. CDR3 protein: CASSGTGVNQPQHF. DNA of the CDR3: TGTGCCAGCAGTGGGACAGGGGTCAATCAGCCCCAGCATTTT. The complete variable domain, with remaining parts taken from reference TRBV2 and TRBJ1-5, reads EPEVTQTPSHQVTQMGQEVILRCVPISNHLYFYWYRQILGQKVEFLVSFYNNEISEKSEIFDDQFSVERPDGSNFTLKIRSTKLEDSAMYFCASSGTGVNQPQHFGDGTRLSIL.

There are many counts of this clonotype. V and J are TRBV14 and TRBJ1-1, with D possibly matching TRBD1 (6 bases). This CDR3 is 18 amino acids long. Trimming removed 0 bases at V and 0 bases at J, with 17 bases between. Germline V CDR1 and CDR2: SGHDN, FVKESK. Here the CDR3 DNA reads TGTGCCAGCAGCCAAGACCCCAATGAATACAGGGTGAACACTGAAGCTTTCTTT. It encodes CASSQDPNEYRVNTEAFF.

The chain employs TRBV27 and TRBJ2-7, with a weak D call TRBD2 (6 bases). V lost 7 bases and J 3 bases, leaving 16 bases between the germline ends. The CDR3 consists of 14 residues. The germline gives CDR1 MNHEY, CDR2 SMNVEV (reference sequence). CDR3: CASNPRDSFYEQYF. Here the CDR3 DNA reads TGTGCCAGCAACCCCCGGGACTCTTTCTACGAGCAGTACTTC.

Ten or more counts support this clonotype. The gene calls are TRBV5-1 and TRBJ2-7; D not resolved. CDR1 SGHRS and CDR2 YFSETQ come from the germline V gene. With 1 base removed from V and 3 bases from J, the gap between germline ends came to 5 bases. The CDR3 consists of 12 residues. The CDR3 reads CASSLNSYEQYF. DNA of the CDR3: TGCGCCAGCAGCTTGAACAGCTACGAGCAGTACTTC.

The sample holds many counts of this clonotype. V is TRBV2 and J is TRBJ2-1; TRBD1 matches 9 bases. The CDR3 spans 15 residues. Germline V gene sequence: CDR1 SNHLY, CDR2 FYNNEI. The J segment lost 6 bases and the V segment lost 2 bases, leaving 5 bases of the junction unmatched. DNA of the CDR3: TGTGCCAGCAGTGAACTGGGACAGGGCTTCAATGAGCAGTTCTTC. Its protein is CASSELGQGFNEQFF.

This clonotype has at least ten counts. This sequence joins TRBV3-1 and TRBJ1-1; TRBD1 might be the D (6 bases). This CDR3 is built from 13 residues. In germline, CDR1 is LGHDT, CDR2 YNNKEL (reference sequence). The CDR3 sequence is CSKPSGGNTEAFF. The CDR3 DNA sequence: TGTTCGAAACCCTCGGGGGGCAACACTGAAGCTTTCTTT.

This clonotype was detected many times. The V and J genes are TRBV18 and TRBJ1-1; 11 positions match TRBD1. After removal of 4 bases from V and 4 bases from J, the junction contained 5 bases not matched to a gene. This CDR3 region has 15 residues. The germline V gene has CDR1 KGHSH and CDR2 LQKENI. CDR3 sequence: CASSLRTGGGTEAFF. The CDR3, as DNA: TGTGCCAGCTCACTACGGACAGGGGGCGGCACTGAAGCTTTCTTT. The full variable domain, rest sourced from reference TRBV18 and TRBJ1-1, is NAGVMQNPRHLVRRRGQEARLRCSPMKGHSHVYWYRQLPEEGLKFMVYLQKENIIDESGMPKERFSAEFPKEGPSILRIQQVVRGDSAAYFCASSLRTGGGTEAFFGQGTRLTVV.

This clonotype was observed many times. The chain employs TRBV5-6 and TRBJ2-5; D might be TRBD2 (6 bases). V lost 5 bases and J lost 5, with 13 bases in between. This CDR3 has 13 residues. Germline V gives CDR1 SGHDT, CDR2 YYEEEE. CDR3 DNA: TGTGCCAGCAGGAATCGAGGAGGGGAGACCCAGTACTTC. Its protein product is CASRNRGGETQYF.